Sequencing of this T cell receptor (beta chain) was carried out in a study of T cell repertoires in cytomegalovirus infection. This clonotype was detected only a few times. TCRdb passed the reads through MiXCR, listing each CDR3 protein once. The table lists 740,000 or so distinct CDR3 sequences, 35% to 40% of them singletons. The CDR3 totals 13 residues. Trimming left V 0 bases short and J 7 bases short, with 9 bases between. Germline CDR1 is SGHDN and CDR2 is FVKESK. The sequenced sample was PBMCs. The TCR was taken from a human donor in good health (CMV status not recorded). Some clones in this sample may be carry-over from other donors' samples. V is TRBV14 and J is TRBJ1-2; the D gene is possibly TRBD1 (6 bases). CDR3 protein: CASSQESGAGYTF. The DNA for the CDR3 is TGTGCCAGCAGCCAAGAATCGGGGGCTGGCTACACCTTC.